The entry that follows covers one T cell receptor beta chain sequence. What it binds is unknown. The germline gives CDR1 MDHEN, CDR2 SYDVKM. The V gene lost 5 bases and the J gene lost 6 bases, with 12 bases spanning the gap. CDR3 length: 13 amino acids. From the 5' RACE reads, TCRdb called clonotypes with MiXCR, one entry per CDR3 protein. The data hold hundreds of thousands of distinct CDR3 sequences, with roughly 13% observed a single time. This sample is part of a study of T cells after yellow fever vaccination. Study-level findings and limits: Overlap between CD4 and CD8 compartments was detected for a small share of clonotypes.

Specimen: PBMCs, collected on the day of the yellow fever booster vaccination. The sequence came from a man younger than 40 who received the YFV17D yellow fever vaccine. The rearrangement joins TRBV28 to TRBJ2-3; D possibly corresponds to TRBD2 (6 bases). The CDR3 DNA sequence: TGTGCCAGCAGTGGGGGGATAATCGATACGCAGTATTTT. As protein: CASSGGIIDTQYF.